What follows are 2 T cell receptor beta chains derived from one specimen sequenced in a study of T-cell reconstitution after alpha-beta-depleted transplantation in children. It was with unique molecular identifiers that the TCRbeta library was prepared. TCRdb reprocessed the PCR reads via MiXCR and lists one record per CDR3 protein. This table has about 500,000 distinct CDR3 sequences, 30% to 35% appearing once. This sample comprised PBMCs from the stem cell graft donor, obtained from the stem cell graft. The receptors originated from a human donor who donated a stem cell graft to a child with aplastic anemia.

This chain links TRBV29-1 with TRBJ2-1; 13 bases line up with TRBD2. CDR3 length: 13 residues. CDR1 SQVTM and CDR2 ANQGSEA come from the germline V gene. The ends lost 7 bases at V and 6 bases at J; junction bases unmatched: 3. CDR3 protein: CSGGLAGSNEQFF. CDR3 coding DNA: TGCAGCGGGGGACTAGCGGGAAGCAATGAGCAGTTCTTC.

This clonotype came up a few times. The chain combines TRBV20-1 with TRBJ2-1; 7 bases are a match to TRBD1. Losses at the gene ends were 2 bases for V and 10 bases for J; bases not matched to a gene: 8. Germline V gene sequence: CDR1 DFQATT, CDR2 SNEGSKA (reference sequence). The CDR3 sequence is 13 residues long. CDR3 sequence reads: CSARYIQQGEQFF. The CDR3 DNA is TGCAGTGCTAGATACATCCAACAGGGGGAGCAGTTCTTC.